A selection of T cell receptor beta chains follows, all from one sample in a study of blood T cell repertoires in COVID-19. The repertoire was sequenced with immunoSEQ multiplex PCR; TCRdb's copy has only in-frame clones and lacks some. The repertoire holds some 160,000 clones, less than 90% seen once, with approximately 8.4% in the top ten. Sequenced input: PBMCs or T cells enriched from blood (not recorded which). Receptors were obtained from a woman between 45 and 65 years old who had recovered from COVID-19. The CDR3 runs from the conserved cysteine through the conserved F or W. Each record gives: J gene, V gene, clone size, D gene, CDR3 DNA, CDR3 protein. A D gene is named only where the DNA matches it firmly. Clone sizes are given selectively: once, few, many, or a class where the clone is expanded.

j_call: TRBJ2-1; v_call: TRBV9; clone_size: .; d_call: .; cdr3_nt: TGTGCCAGCAGCGTAGGTCAGGGGACTAACGACTACAATGAGCAGTTCTTC; cdr3_aa: CASSVGQGTNDYNEQFF
j_call: TRBJ1-1; v_call: TRBV7-2; clone_size: .; d_call: TRBD1; cdr3_nt: TGTGCCAGCAGATTGGACAGGGGGCGCGGCACTGAAGCTTTCTTT; cdr3_aa: CASRLDRGRGTEAFF
j_call: TRBJ1-6; v_call: TRBV7-2; clone_size: .; d_call: .; cdr3_nt: TGTGCCAGCAGCTTGAACAGGGCTGGTTCACCCCTCCACTTT; cdr3_aa: CASSLNRAGSPLHF
j_call: TRBJ2-7; v_call: TRBV5-1; clone_size: .; d_call: TRBD1; cdr3_nt: TGCGCCAGCAGCTTGGACAGGGGCGAGCAGTACTTC; cdr3_aa: CASSLDRGEQYF
j_call: TRBJ2-3; v_call: TRBV18; clone_size: .; d_call: .; cdr3_nt: TGTGCCAGCTCACCTCCTAGCGAGGGGAGAGATACGCAGTATTTT; cdr3_aa: CASSPPSEGRDTQYF
j_call: TRBJ1-4; v_call: TRBV28; clone_size: .; d_call: .; cdr3_nt: TGTGCCAGCAGTTCCTTAAGGGGCGAAAAACTGTTTTTT; cdr3_aa: CASSSLRGEKLFF
j_call: TRBJ2-7; v_call: TRBV5-4; clone_size: few; d_call: TRBD1; cdr3_nt: TGTGCCAGCAGCCCCGACAGGGCCTACGAGCAGTACTTC; cdr3_aa: CASSPDRAYEQYF
j_call: TRBJ2-2; v_call: TRBV7-9; clone_size: once; d_call: TRBD1; cdr3_nt: TGTGCCAGCAGCCTAACAGGGGACACCGGGGAGCTGTTTTTT; cdr3_aa: CASSLTGDTGELFF
j_call: TRBJ1-1; v_call: TRBV18; clone_size: .; d_call: .; cdr3_nt: TGTGCCAGCTCACGTGACACCACCCTGACGAACACTGAAGCTTTCTTT; cdr3_aa: CASSRDTTLTNTEAFF
j_call: TRBJ1-1; v_call: TRBV29-1; clone_size: .; d_call: .; cdr3_nt: TGCAGCCTGACAGGTCGGGCGAACACTGAAGCTTTCTTT; cdr3_aa: CSLTGRANTEAFF
j_call: TRBJ2-5; v_call: TRBV10-3; clone_size: .; d_call: .; cdr3_nt: TGTGCCATCAGGGCCGGGGGGCGGGCCACAGAGACCCAGTACTTC; cdr3_aa: CAIRAGGRATETQYF
j_call: TRBJ1-6; v_call: TRBV6-4; clone_size: once; d_call: .; cdr3_nt: TGTGCCAGCAGTGACTCGAGCCAGGGGTTTAATTCACCCCTCCACTTT; cdr3_aa: CASSDSSQGFNSPLHF
j_call: TRBJ1-4; v_call: TRBV7-9; clone_size: .; d_call: .; cdr3_nt: TGTGCCAGCAGCTTACAAGGAGGGGAACTGTTTTTT; cdr3_aa: CASSLQGGELFF
j_call: TRBJ1-1; v_call: TRBV20-1; clone_size: .; d_call: .; cdr3_nt: TGCAGTGCTAGAGCGGGGGCTGAAGCTTTCTTT; cdr3_aa: CSARAGAEAFF
j_call: TRBJ2-7; v_call: TRBV4-3; clone_size: .; d_call: .; cdr3_nt: TGCGCCAGCAGCCAAGAGGCCGACAGTTGGGGCGAGCAGTACTTC; cdr3_aa: CASSQEADSWGEQYF
j_call: TRBJ2-1; v_call: TRBV3-1/TRBV3-2; clone_size: .; d_call: TRBD2; cdr3_nt: TGTGCCAGCAGCCGACTAGCCCGGGCCCCCAATGAGCAGTTCTTC; cdr3_aa: CASSRLARAPNEQFF
j_call: TRBJ2-1; v_call: TRBV5-1; clone_size: once; d_call: TRBD2; cdr3_nt: TGCGCCAGCAGCGCCCTAGCGGGGGCCCACAATGAGCAGTTCTTC; cdr3_aa: CASSALAGAHNEQFF
j_call: TRBJ2-3; v_call: TRBV19; clone_size: .; d_call: .; cdr3_nt: TGTGCCAGTAGTATGAGGGCAGATACGCAGTATTTT; cdr3_aa: CASSMRADTQYF
j_call: TRBJ2-7; v_call: TRBV5-1; clone_size: .; d_call: TRBD1; cdr3_nt: TGCGCCAGCACCAGGGACAGGGACGAGCAGTACTTC; cdr3_aa: CASTRDRDEQYF
j_call: TRBJ2-4; v_call: TRBV18; clone_size: .; d_call: .; cdr3_nt: TGTGCCAGCTCAGACCAGGCACCAGCCAAAAACATTCAGTACTTC; cdr3_aa: CASSDQAPAKNIQYF
j_call: TRBJ1-4; v_call: TRBV7-6; clone_size: few; d_call: .; cdr3_nt: TGTGCCAGCAGCTTAGAGCCCATGGTGAATGAAAAACTGTTTTTT; cdr3_aa: CASSLEPMVNEKLFF
j_call: TRBJ1-6; v_call: TRBV6-5; clone_size: .; d_call: TRBD1; cdr3_nt: TGTGCCAGCAGGGGGGACAGGGGGTATAATTCACCCCTCCACTTT; cdr3_aa: CASRGDRGYNSPLHF
j_call: TRBJ1-2; v_call: TRBV5-1; clone_size: once; d_call: TRBD1; cdr3_nt: TGCGCCAGCAGCCGTCAAACAGGGGGCGAGGTGATTGGCTACACCTTC; cdr3_aa: CASSRQTGGEVIGYTF
j_call: TRBJ2-3; v_call: TRBV12-3/TRBV12-4; clone_size: .; d_call: TRBD2; cdr3_nt: TGTGCCAGCAGTCCCCAGCGGGGTCTATCCCAGTATTTT; cdr3_aa: CASSPQRGLSQYF
j_call: TRBJ2-7; v_call: TRBV6-6; clone_size: once; d_call: .; cdr3_nt: TGTGCCAGCAGTATAAATCGGGGGACGTACAACGAGCAGTACTTC; cdr3_aa: CASSINRGTYNEQYF
j_call: TRBJ1-2; v_call: TRBV5-5; clone_size: few; d_call: .; cdr3_nt: TGTGCCAGCAGCTTGGAGGAGGGGTTTAGCTATGGCTACACCTTC; cdr3_aa: CASSLEEGFSYGYTF
j_call: TRBJ2-1; v_call: TRBV10-3; clone_size: once; d_call: .; cdr3_nt: TGTGCCACACAGGGCGGCGCCGGGGTATACAATGAGCAGTTCTTC; cdr3_aa: CATQGGAGVYNEQFF